This T cell receptor beta chain was sequenced in a study of graft-versus-host responses after intestinal transplantation. Study background: Isolated intestinal, liver-intestinal, or multivisceral transplants had been given to the recipients. Anti-thymocyte globulin induction, then tacrolimus and steroids for two to four years, went to all recipients.

The protocol was immunoSEQ multiplex PCR, while the TCRdb copy is restricted to in-frame clones and leaves out a portion. The table includes approximately 94,000 clones, roughly 84% detected once. Overall study findings and caveats: Across patients carrying graft-donor T cell macrochimerism, allografts held high graft-versus-host to host-versus-graft clonal ratios. GvH clonotypes were identified within recipient marrow, with a subset emerging first in ileum or blood.

A remark on this clone: The antigen remains undetermined.

V was pared by 5 bases and J by 4 bases, with 5 bases of the junction left unmatched. The germline V gene encodes CDR1 SEHNR and CDR2 FQNEAQ (reference sequence). The CDR3 spans 15 residues. The receptor was derived from a human donor who was the organ donor for an intestinal transplant. J is TRBJ2-2 and V is TRBV7-9, with 9 bases matching TRBD1. The specimen comprised unstimulated CD4+ T cells sorted from spleen or lymph node cells, sampled before transplant. For the CDR3, the DNA is TGTGCCAGCAGCAGGGGGACAGGGTCCACCGGGGAGCTGTTTTTT. Its translation is CASSRGTGSTGELFF.